This TCR beta chain appears in the sequencing data of a study of CD8 T cells in ankylosing spondylitis. This clonotype has a count of ten or more. Its antigen is still unknown. CDR1 and CDR2 (germline): SEHNR, FQNEAQ (reference sequence). The length of the CDR3 is 17 residues. V lost 4 bases, J lost 0 bases, and 15 bases lay in between. Study-wide results and limits: With a CD8+ phenotype, disease-linked clones were relatively rare in peripheral blood. Made up of about eight highly homologous variants, a TCR beta motif appeared characteristic of ankylosing spondylitis blood. Earlier studies detected some motif variants in reactive arthritis synovial fluid and blood. According to the report, clones linked to the disease were significantly enriched in matched synovial fluid samples taken from ankylosing spondylitis patients.

TCRdb re-analysed the 5' RACE reads in MiXCR, keeping a single row per CDR3 protein. The data show 130,000 or so distinct CDR3 sequences, with about 7% seen just once and 10% to 15% held by the top ten. The source of this sequence is a male donor with ankylosing spondylitis or in good health (not recorded which). The chain couples TRBV7-9 to TRBJ2-2; D is perhaps TRBD1 or TRBD2 (6 bases each). The sample consisted of blood, either unsorted or a sorted T cell fraction (not recorded which). The CDR3: CASSSSGAPTNTGELFF. For the CDR3, the DNA is TGTGCCAGCAGCTCCTCGGGGGCCCCTACGAACACCGGGGAGCTGTTTTTT. The variable domain in full, completed from reference TRBV7-9 and TRBJ2-2, reads DTGVSQNPRHKITKRGQNVTFRCDPISEHNRLYWYRQTLGQGPEFLTYFQNEAQLEKSRLLSDRFSAERPKGSFSTLEIQRTEQGDSAMYLCASSSSGAPTNTGELFFGEGSRLTVL.